A selection of T cell receptor beta chains follows, all from one sample in a study of regulatory T cells in long-lasting Graves disease. MiXCR, applied by TCRdb to the multiplex PCR reads, yields one record per CDR3 protein. The sample lists a few hundred thousand distinct CDR3 sequences, roughly a fifth seen once, with more than 13% in the top ten. This specimen consisted of peripheral blood mononuclear cells (PBMCs), obtained when the disease was refractory, from a patient treated with antithyroid drugs. The receptors were gathered from a female donor with Graves disease. The CDR3 runs from the conserved cysteine through the conserved F or W. The D gene is left open where the match is weak. Expanded clones get a size class; other rows say once, few or many, or leave the size out.

cdr3_aa cdr3_nt d_call clone_size j_call v_call
CASTLSRAQETQYF TGTGCCAGCACCCTTAGCCGTGCCCAAGAGACCCAGTACTTC . many TRBJ2-5 TRBV28
CASTHLQGRTGELFF TGTGCCAGTACCCACTTACAGGGTCGTACCGGGGAGCTGTTTTTT . . TRBJ2-2 TRBV19
CASSPPAGDQPQHF TGTGCCAGCTCACCACCCGCAGGGGACCAGCCCCAGCATTTT . many TRBJ1-5 TRBV18
CSAAGTGFNNSPLHF TGCAGTGCAGCCGGGACAGGATTTAATAATTCACCCCTCCACTTT TRBD1 . TRBJ1-6 TRBV20-1
CASSPREGSSYEQYF TGTGCCAGCAGCCCGCGGGAGGGCAGCTCCTACGAGCAGTACTTC TRBD2 few TRBJ2-7 TRBV5-4
CASSLSGTTGELFF TGTGCCAGCAGTTTATCTGGCACCACCGGGGAGCTGTTTTTT . many TRBJ2-2 TRBV27
CASSAPGTGGGEQYF TGTGCCAGCAGTGCCCCCGGGACAGGGGGCGGCGAGCAGTACTTC TRBD1 many TRBJ2-7 TRBV27
CSARGQGTEAFF TGCAGTGCTAGAGGCCAAGGCACTGAAGCTTTCTTT . many TRBJ1-1 TRBV20-1
CSAQAGTGSDEQYF TGCAGTGCCCAGGCCGGGACAGGGTCGGACGAGCAGTACTTC TRBD1 many TRBJ2-7 TRBV20-1
CASSLAGGAGSETQYF TGCGCCAGCAGCTTGGCGGGAGGGGCCGGATCGGAGACCCAGTACTTC TRBD2 . TRBJ2-5 TRBV5-1
CASGGQGAGETQYF TGTGCCAGCGGGGGACAGGGGGCGGGAGAGACCCAGTACTTC TRBD1 many TRBJ2-5 TRBV6-1
CASSPSSGSGYNEQFF TGTGCCAGCAGTCCATCTAGCGGGAGTGGGTACAATGAGCAGTTCTTC TRBD2 many TRBJ2-1 TRBV27
CSAELSGRNTGELFF TGCAGTGCTGAGCTCAGCGGGAGAAACACCGGGGAGCTGTTTTTT TRBD2 . TRBJ2-2 TRBV20-1
CSAPDQSQPQHF TGCAGTGCCCCGGACCAAAGTCAGCCCCAGCATTTT . few TRBJ1-5 TRBV20-1
CATSSPGTGGFNEQFF TGTGCCACCAGCAGCCCCGGGACAGGGGGTTTCAATGAGCAGTTCTTC TRBD1 few TRBJ2-1 TRBV15
CASRFSGRGNTGELFF TGTGCCAGCAGATTCTCCGGGAGGGGAAACACCGGGGAGCTGTTTTTT TRBD2 many TRBJ2-2 TRBV28
CAISERGLASNEQFF TGTGCCATCAGTGAGCGGGGACTAGCGTCGAATGAGCAGTTCTTC TRBD2 many TRBJ2-1 TRBV10-3
CSARVSSAKEYTDIRAYEQYF TGCAGTGCTAGAGTCAGTAGTGCCAAGGAATACACTGATATCAGGGCCTACGAGCAGTACTTC . few TRBJ2-7 TRBV20-1
CASTPFRGASSYNSPLHF TGTGCCAGCACCCCTTTCAGGGGGGCAAGCTCCTATAATTCACCCCTCCACTTT TRBD1 . TRBJ1-6 TRBV27
CASSEGPYGNQPQHF TGTGCCAGCAGTGAAGGGCCCTATGGCAATCAGCCCCAGCATTTT . many TRBJ1-5 TRBV6-1
CSATGQRPNQPQHF TGCAGTGCCACGGGACAGCGCCCCAATCAGCCCCAGCATTTT TRBD1 many TRBJ1-5 TRBV20-1
CSASPAPEQYF TGCAGTGCGAGCCCTGCCCCCGAGCAGTACTTC . . TRBJ2-7 TRBV20-1
CASRGGATGNQPQHF TGTGCCAGCAGGGGGGGGGCCACGGGCAATCAGCCCCAGCATTTT . . TRBJ1-5 TRBV6-1
CSARDLRGTNEKLFF TGCAGTGCTAGAGATCTCCGGGGCACTAATGAAAAACTGTTTTTT . . TRBJ1-4 TRBV20-1
CATSRDRGAGEQYF TGTGCCACCAGCAGAGATCGGGGGGCAGGGGAGCAGTACTTC . many TRBJ2-7 TRBV15
CASSRTVNTDTQYF TGTGCCAGCTCACGGACAGTGAACACAGATACGCAGTATTTT . . TRBJ2-3 TRBV18
CSARDPMGLGTEAFF TGCAGTGCTAGAGACCCCATGGGGCTGGGGACTGAAGCTTTCTTT . . TRBJ1-1 TRBV20-1
CASSLLGGADGYTF TGTGCCAGCAGTTTGCTGGGGGGGGCCGATGGCTACACCTTC . many TRBJ1-2 TRBV27